One sample yielded the 18 T cell receptor beta chains listed below, sequenced in a study of shared T cell receptors in the human thymus. Libraries were prepared by immunoSEQ multiplex PCR; TCRdb keeps only in-frame clonotypes and omits some of them. This sample carries about 660,000 clones, roughly 86% of them seen once, and the ten largest clones take 0.009% to 0.0095%. These data were also reused for a study on human thymus T cells.

Sequencing input: thymocytes. These receptors were obtained from a boy younger than two with a congenital heart defect.

This rearrangement joins TRBV7-6 to TRBJ1-3; D is possibly TRBD1 (5 bases). The V end was cut by 2 bases, the J end by 0 bases, with 14 bases between. This CDR3 comprises 17 residues. Germline lookup yields CDR1 SGHVS and CDR2 FNYEAQ. The CDR3 DNA reads as TGTGCCAGCAGCTTATCTTTTAGGGACTTCTCTGGAAACACCATATATTTT. It encodes CASSLSFRDFSGNTIYF. Full variable domain (missing parts from reference TRBV7-6 and TRBJ1-3): GAGVSQSPRYKVTKRGQDVALRCDPISGHVSLYWYRQALGQGPEFLTYFNYEAQQDKSGLPNDRFSAERPEGSISTLTIQRTEQRDSAMYRCASSLSFRDFSGNTIYFGEGSWLTVV.

This rearrangement joins TRBV6-6 to TRBJ1-1; a possible D gene is TRBD1 (5 bases). The germline V gene encodes CDR1 MNHNY and CDR2 SVGAGI (reference sequence). The CDR3 runs 14 residues. Trimming removed 0 bases at V and 4 bases at J, with 9 bases between. The CDR3 reads CASSYSSGFTEAFF. For the CDR3, the DNA is TGTGCCAGCAGTTACTCGTCAGGGTTCACTGAAGCTTTCTTT.

Only a few counts were recorded for this clone. This sequence joins TRBV6-5 and TRBJ2-2; D is unresolved. V was cut by 10 bases and J by 3 bases, with 15 bases left in between. The CDR3 length is 14 residues. CDR1 is MNHEY and CDR2 is SVGAGI in the germline V gene. The CDR3 region is CATKKRRHTGELFF. For the CDR3, the DNA is TGTGCCACCAAAAAGAGGCGGCACACCGGGGAGCTGTTTTTT.

The chain joins TRBV14 to TRBJ2-5; D might be TRBD1 (7 bases). This CDR3 has 17 amino acids. Germline V CDR1 and CDR2: SGHDN, FVKESK. Trimming took off 0 bases at V and 2 bases at J, with 16 bases between the two ends. CDR3 in amino acids: CASSQEEGTDRQETQYF. Written as DNA, the CDR3 is TGTGCCAGCAGCCAAGAGGAGGGGACAGACCGACAAGAGACCCAGTACTTC.

Remarks on this clone: The same CDR3 arises from other DNA sequences in this sample as well. The rearrangement uses TRBV9 and TRBJ1-5; 7 positions agree with TRBD1. From germline, CDR1 is SGDLS and CDR2 YYNGEE. The CDR3 length is 13 residues. V shed 3 bases and J 7 bases; nucleotides not matched to a gene: 4. CDR3 in amino acids: CASSATGNQPQHF. CDR3 bases: TGTGCCAGCAGCGCGACAGGGAACCAGCCCCAGCATTTT.

The CDR3 loop is CASSLSGGAYEQYF. The CDR3 DNA reads as TGTGCCAGCAGCTTGAGCGGCGGCGCCTACGAGCAGTACTTC. The chain links TRBV5-6 to TRBJ2-7; maybe TRBD2 (5 bases). The germline CDR1 and CDR2 sequences are SGHDT and YYEEEE. The CDR3 has 14 amino acids. Trimming removed 1 base at V and 2 bases at J, with 10 bases between.

The V call is TRBV5-6, the J call TRBJ2-3; 9 bases agree with TRBD1. The CDR3 covers 18 residues. J was trimmed by 4 bases and V by 4 bases; bases with no gene match: 16. Germline V gene sequence: CDR1 SGHDT, CDR2 YYEEEE. CDR3 coding DNA: TGTGCCAGCAGCCGAACTGGAGGGGACAGGGATTATGCAGATACGCAGTATTTT. Protein product: CASSRTGGDRDYADTQYF.

This clone was seen more than once but under ten times. CDR3 bases: TGTGCCAGCAGTGCCTACGATGTGGGAAACACCATATATTTT. Protein: CASSAYDVGNTIYF. V and J are TRBV6-1 and TRBJ1-3; D uncertain. CDR1 and CDR2 from the germline V gene are MNHNS and SASEGT. The CDR3 is 14 residues long. V dropped 4 bases and J dropped 4 bases, with 11 bases sitting between them.

This sequence joins TRBV14 and TRBJ2-7, with 7 nucleotides matching TRBD1. The CDR3 covers 15 residues. Germline assignment: CDR1 SGHDN and CDR2 FVKESK. The ends lost 1 base at V and 2 bases at J; junction bases unmatched: 5. The CDR3 DNA reads as TGTGCCAGCAGCCAAGCCGGGACAGTCCCCTACGAGCAGTACTTC. The encoded protein is CASSQAGTVPYEQYF.

The chain joins TRBV21-1 to TRBJ2-4; the table calls TRBD2, which could not be checked here. TRBV21-1 is deemed a pseudogene. This CDR3 spans 18 amino acids. The CDR3 is CASSKGRSEGRAKNIQYF. The CDR3 DNA is TGTGCCAGCAGCAAAGGGCGAAGCGAAGGCCGAGCCAAAAACATTCAGTACTTC.

The rearrangement uses TRBV9 and TRBJ1-1; D is possibly TRBD1 (6 bases). The germline V gene has CDR1 SGDLS and CDR2 YYNGEE. There are 15 residues in the CDR3. With 1 base removed from V and 0 bases from J, the gap between germline ends came to 10 bases. The CDR3 here is CASSVRDTLNTEAFF. CDR3 nucleotides: TGTGCCAGCAGCGTAAGGGACACTCTGAACACTGAAGCTTTCTTT.

This chain joins TRBV14 and TRBJ1-1; D ambiguous. This CDR3 is built from 13 residues. The V and J ends lost 2 bases and 3 bases respectively, with 7 bases between them. Germline V lookup: CDR1 SGHDN, CDR2 FVKESK. This chain's CDR3 is CASSQSGDTEAFF. CDR3 sequence (DNA): TGTGCCAGCAGCCAATCGGGAGACACTGAAGCTTTCTTT.

For the CDR3, the DNA is TGTGCCATCAGTTCGGGACTAGCGGGAGGGGGCCCCTCCTACGAGCAGTACTTC. Translating gives CAISSGLAGGGPSYEQYF. This chain joins TRBV10-3 and TRBJ2-7, with 16 bases that match TRBD2. J lost 0 bases, V lost 5 bases, and 7 bases had no gene match. CDR1 is ENHRY, CDR2 SYGVKD, per germline. The CDR3 length is 18 residues.

The V gene is TRBV28, the J gene TRBJ2-5; D remains unclear. The DNA matches TRBJ2-7 better at its end, which makes the J call doubtful. Germline CDR1 and CDR2: MDHEN and SYDVKM. CDR3 size: 15 residues. CDR3 in amino acids: CASSYPDRGEYEQYF. In nucleotides, the CDR3 is TGTGCCAGCAGTTATCCCGATCGTGGAGAGTACGAGCAGTACTTC.

CDR3 nucleotides: TGTGCCAGCAGTTACGGGACAGGGAACGAGCAGTACTTC. This encodes CASSYGTGNEQYF. This chain joins TRBV6-5 and TRBJ2-7; TRBD1 matches 9 bases. The germline CDR1 and CDR2 sequences are MNHEY and SVGAGI. The CDR3 is 13 amino acids. V gave up 2 bases and J gave up 5 bases; unmatched junction bases: 1.

This clone appeared a few times. The chain carries TRBV4-2 and TRBJ1-1; D might be TRBD1 (5 bases). CDR3 length: 17 residues. The germline gives CDR1 LGHNA, CDR2 YNFKEQ. The germline V and J ends were trimmed by 1 base and 3 bases, with 18 bases remaining between them. The CDR3 sequence: CASSQGGGNMRYTEAFF. CDR3 bases: TGTGCCAGCAGCCAAGGTGGGGGGAACATGCGGTACACTGAAGCTTTCTTT.

Only a few counts were recorded for this clone. This chain joins TRBV29-1 and TRBJ2-1, with 7 nucleotides matching TRBD2. The CDR3 contains 18 residues. Germline V gene lookup returns CDR1 SQVTM and CDR2 ANQGSEA. The ends lost 4 bases at V and 0 bases at J; junction bases unmatched: 15. The CDR3 region is CSVVVRTNGGSSYNEQFF. CDR3 coding DNA: TGCAGCGTTGTAGTCAGAACTAACGGCGGGAGCTCCTACAATGAGCAGTTCTTC.

This rearrangement joins TRBV19 to TRBJ1-2, with 10 nucleotides matching TRBD1. The V segment lost 4 bases and the J segment 2 bases; nucleotides outside the gene matches: 19. CDR1 LNHDA and CDR2 SQIVND come from the germline V gene (reference sequence). CDR3 length: 20 amino acids. The CDR3 here is CASSSTTYGTGDVPNYGYTF. CDR3 in DNA: TGTGCCAGTAGTAGCACAACCTACGGGACAGGGGATGTTCCAAACTATGGCTACACCTTC. The variable domain in full, completed from reference TRBV19 and TRBJ1-2, reads DGGITQSPKYLFRKEGQNVTLSCEQNLNHDAMYWYRQDPGQGLRLIYYSQIVNDFQKGDIAEGYSVSREKKESFPLTVTSAQKNPTAFYLCASSSTTYGTGDVPNYGYTFGSGTRLTVV.